This TCR beta chain was retrieved from a study of blood T cell repertoires in COVID-19. Across the study: In each case, the material was cDNA or gDNA derived from T cells, B-cell-depleted T cells, or PBMCs.

How the authors handled the data: Amplification from reference gene primers served as the basis for estimated nucleated cell counts. Measured with immunoSEQ multiplex PCR; TCRdb has only the in-frame clones, and not every one. The V and J calls and clone size come from that table; D and trimming were worked out from the DNA. The sample yields 250,000 or so clones, 75% to 90% seen once. Seattle cases were enrolled at active infection and followed longitudinally. Sequenced: peripheral blood. The source is a young man with COVID-19, enrolled during active disease.

The CDR3 DNA reads TGTGCCAGCAGACTACTGAGAAATGAAAAACTGTTTTTT. The encoded protein is CASRLLRNEKLFF. The J gene is TRBJ1-4, the V gene TRBV2; D not resolved. CDR1 is SNHLY and CDR2 is FYNNEI in the germline V gene. Trimming removed 6 bases at V and 5 bases at J, with 10 bases between. The CDR3 length is 13 residues.